The rows below give T cell receptor beta chains drawn from one sample of a study of blood T cell repertoires in COVID-19. The method was immunoSEQ multiplex PCR; TCRdb's version includes in-frame clones alone and lacks a portion of them. The sample includes around 330,000 clones, about 89% of them seen just once. The sequenced sample consisted of PBMCs or T cells enriched from blood (not recorded which). Receptors originate from a woman aged 40 to 49 who had recovered from COVID-19. Each CDR3 is given with its conserved first and last residue. Each record gives: D gene, J gene, V gene, clone size, CDR3 protein, CDR3 DNA. A D gene is named only where the DNA matches it firmly. The size entry is marked missing in some rows and otherwise reads once, few, many or a size class.

d_gene: -; j_gene: TRBJ2-7; v_gene: TRBV3-1/TRBV3-2; abundance: -; CDR3aa: CASSPQSSRYEQYF; CDR3nt: TGTGCCAGCAGCCCCCAATCTAGCCGGTACGAGCAGTACTTC
d_gene: TRBD2; j_gene: TRBJ2-1; v_gene: TRBV18; abundance: -; CDR3aa: CASSYGGARYNEQFF; CDR3nt: TGTGCCAGCTCATACGGGGGGGCCCGCTACAATGAGCAGTTCTTC
d_gene: TRBD1; j_gene: TRBJ1-2; v_gene: TRBV19; abundance: -; CDR3aa: CASSQGADGYTF; CDR3nt: TGTGCCAGTAGTCAGGGGGCTGATGGCTACACCTTC
d_gene: TRBD1; j_gene: TRBJ1-1; v_gene: TRBV9; abundance: -; CDR3aa: CASSVTGDNTEAFF; CDR3nt: TGTGCCAGCAGCGTGACAGGGGATAACACTGAAGCTTTCTTT
d_gene: -; j_gene: TRBJ1-5; v_gene: TRBV28; abundance: -; CDR3aa: CASSGNQPQHF; CDR3nt: TGTGCCAGCAGCGGCAATCAGCCCCAGCATTTT
d_gene: -; j_gene: TRBJ1-1; v_gene: TRBV12-3/TRBV12-4; abundance: -; CDR3aa: CASFRRDTEAFF; CDR3nt: TGTGCCAGCTTCAGGAGGGACACTGAAGCTTTCTTT
d_gene: TRBD2; j_gene: TRBJ2-3; v_gene: TRBV7-3; abundance: -; CDR3aa: CASSHASGGAPDTQYF; CDR3nt: TGTGCCAGCAGCCACGCTAGCGGGGGGGCCCCAGATACGCAGTATTTT
d_gene: -; j_gene: TRBJ2-1; v_gene: TRBV3-1/TRBV3-2; abundance: -; CDR3aa: CASSQVVNEQFF; CDR3nt: TGTGCCAGCAGCCAAGTAGTGAATGAGCAGTTCTTC
d_gene: -; j_gene: TRBJ1-3; v_gene: TRBV21-1; abundance: -; CDR3aa: CASSKALKERREGLNTIYF; CDR3nt: TGTGCCAGCAGCAAAGCGCTTAAAGAAAGACGTGAGGGCCTAAACACCATATATTTT
d_gene: TRBD1; j_gene: TRBJ1-1; v_gene: TRBV5-1; abundance: -; CDR3aa: CASSSPENYRGEAFF; CDR3nt: TGCGCCAGCAGCTCCCCCGAGAACTACAGGGGTGAAGCTTTCTTT
d_gene: -; j_gene: TRBJ2-3; v_gene: TRBV10-3; abundance: -; CDR3aa: CATTAVSTDTQYF; CDR3nt: TGTGCCACGACCGCGGTGAGCACAGATACGCAGTATTTT
d_gene: -; j_gene: TRBJ1-2; v_gene: TRBV18; abundance: -; CDR3aa: CASSPQFARGNDYTF; CDR3nt: TGTGCCAGCTCACCACAGTTCGCCAGGGGAAACGACTACACCTTC
d_gene: TRBD1; j_gene: TRBJ1-4; v_gene: TRBV15; abundance: -; CDR3aa: CATSGGTGANEKLFF; CDR3nt: TGTGCCACCAGTGGGGGGACAGGGGCTAATGAAAAACTGTTTTTT
d_gene: TRBD2; j_gene: TRBJ2-1; v_gene: TRBV11-3; abundance: -; CDR3aa: CASSLTSGYSYNEQFF; CDR3nt: TGTGCCAGCAGCCTGACTAGCGGGTATTCCTACAATGAGCAGTTCTTC
d_gene: -; j_gene: TRBJ2-2; v_gene: TRBV21-1; abundance: -; CDR3aa: CANHTGRPGLFNTGELFF; CDR3nt: TGTGCCAACCATACAGGAAGACCGGGACTCTTTAACACCGGGGAGCTGTTTTTT
d_gene: TRBD1; j_gene: TRBJ1-5; v_gene: TRBV28; abundance: -; CDR3aa: CASSVGQGNQPQHF; CDR3nt: TGTGCCAGCAGTGTCGGACAGGGCAATCAGCCCCAGCATTTT
d_gene: -; j_gene: TRBJ2-7; v_gene: TRBV1; abundance: -; CDR3aa: CTSTLQGLTNYEQYF; CDR3nt: TGCACCAGCACCCTGCAAGGACTAACCAACTACGAGCAGTACTTC
d_gene: TRBD1; j_gene: TRBJ2-7; v_gene: TRBV4-1; abundance: -; CDR3aa: CASSIRTGGSYEQYF; CDR3nt: TGCGCCAGCAGCATCCGGACAGGGGGCTCCTACGAGCAGTACTTC
d_gene: TRBD1; j_gene: TRBJ1-1; v_gene: TRBV5-1; abundance: -; CDR3aa: CASSLQGGMNTEAFF; CDR3nt: TGCGCCAGCAGCTTACAGGGGGGTATGAACACTGAAGCTTTCTTT
d_gene: -; j_gene: TRBJ1-2; v_gene: TRBV3-1/TRBV3-2; abundance: -; CDR3aa: CASSLADRGGGYTF; CDR3nt: TGTGCCAGCAGCCTCGCGGACCGGGGGGGTGGCTACACCTTC
d_gene: TRBD2; j_gene: TRBJ2-3; v_gene: TRBV7-8; abundance: -; CDR3aa: CASSLGRLALTDTQYF; CDR3nt: TGTGCCAGCAGCTTAGGACGACTAGCTCTCACAGATACGCAGTATTTT
d_gene: -; j_gene: TRBJ2-5; v_gene: TRBV7-9; abundance: once; CDR3aa: CASSYVGSQETQYF; CDR3nt: TGTGCCAGCAGCTACGTCGGTAGTCAAGAGACCCAGTACTTC
d_gene: -; j_gene: TRBJ2-7; v_gene: TRBV24-1; abundance: -; CDR3aa: CATSDSRMDSYEQYF; CDR3nt: TGTGCCACCAGTGATTCTCGGATGGACAGCTACGAGCAGTACTTC
d_gene: TRBD2; j_gene: TRBJ2-7; v_gene: TRBV2; abundance: -; CDR3aa: CASSRTSGGAYEQYF; CDR3nt: TGTGCCAGCAGTCGGACTAGCGGGGGGGCCTACGAGCAGTACTTC
d_gene: TRBD1; j_gene: TRBJ2-7; v_gene: TRBV29-1; abundance: -; CDR3aa: CSVDPGQGYEQYF; CDR3nt: TGCAGCGTTGACCCGGGACAGGGGTACGAGCAGTACTTC
d_gene: TRBD2; j_gene: TRBJ2-1; v_gene: TRBV3-1/TRBV3-2; abundance: -; CDR3aa: CASSQGQREAYNEQFF; CDR3nt: TGTGCCAGCAGCCAAGGCCAGCGGGAGGCCTACAATGAGCAGTTCTTC
d_gene: TRBD2; j_gene: TRBJ2-5; v_gene: TRBV7-3; abundance: -; CDR3aa: CASSKTSGKETQYF; CDR3nt: TGTGCCAGCAGCAAGACTAGCGGCAAAGAGACCCAGTACTTC
d_gene: TRBD1; j_gene: TRBJ2-7; v_gene: TRBV5-5; abundance: once; CDR3aa: CASSDRQGPHAYEQYF; CDR3nt: TGTGCCAGCAGCGATCGACAGGGCCCCCACGCCTACGAGCAGTACTTC
d_gene: TRBD2; j_gene: TRBJ2-2; v_gene: TRBV18; abundance: -; CDR3aa: CASSRSGALTGELFF; CDR3nt: TGTGCCAGCTCCCGTAGCGGGGCCCTCACCGGGGAGCTGTTTTTT
d_gene: TRBD1; j_gene: TRBJ1-5; v_gene: TRBV5-1; abundance: -; CDR3aa: CATSLTGDSNQPQHF; CDR3nt: TGCGCCACCTCCCTTACAGGGGATAGCAATCAGCCCCAGCATTTT
d_gene: -; j_gene: TRBJ2-3; v_gene: TRBV7-3; abundance: -; CDR3aa: CASSFSPSGTDTQYF; CDR3nt: TGTGCCAGCAGCTTTTCCCCTAGCGGCACAGATACGCAGTATTTT
d_gene: -; j_gene: TRBJ2-3; v_gene: TRBV11-2; abundance: few; CDR3aa: CASSLSSDTQYF; CDR3nt: TGTGCCAGCAGCTTAAGCTCAGATACGCAGTATTTT
d_gene: -; j_gene: TRBJ2-7; v_gene: TRBV28; abundance: -; CDR3aa: CASSQNRNRPYEQYF; CDR3nt: TGTGCCAGCAGCCAAAACAGAAATCGCCCCTACGAGCAGTACTTC
d_gene: -; j_gene: TRBJ1-2; v_gene: TRBV30; abundance: once; CDR3aa: CAWSVPTGGGYTF; CDR3nt: TGTGCCTGGAGTGTACCGACGGGGGGAGGCTACACCTTC
d_gene: -; j_gene: TRBJ1-1; v_gene: TRBV6-5; abundance: -; CDR3aa: CASTPNRVNTEAFF; CDR3nt: TGTGCCAGCACCCCAAACAGGGTGAACACTGAAGCTTTCTTT
d_gene: TRBD1; j_gene: TRBJ2-6; v_gene: TRBV5-1; abundance: once; CDR3aa: CASRKPRTGGAVGSGANVLTF; CDR3nt: TGCGCCAGCAGGAAACCCCGGACAGGTGGTGCGGTGGGCTCTGGGGCCAACGTCCTGACTTTC
d_gene: -; j_gene: TRBJ1-1; v_gene: TRBV6-2/TRBV6-3; abundance: -; CDR3aa: CASSPRPGTSFF; CDR3nt: TGTGCCAGCAGCCCGCGCCCCGGGACAAGCTTCTTT
d_gene: -; j_gene: TRBJ2-7; v_gene: TRBV7-8; abundance: -; CDR3aa: CASSLGHAGSYEQYF; CDR3nt: TGTGCCAGCAGCTTAGGCCACGCCGGCTCCTACGAGCAGTACTTC
d_gene: TRBD2; j_gene: TRBJ2-5; v_gene: TRBV7-2; abundance: -; CDR3aa: CASSPGTSGGWETQYF; CDR3nt: TGTGCCAGCAGCCCCGGGACTAGCGGGGGGTGGGAGACCCAGTACTTC
d_gene: -; j_gene: TRBJ2-2; v_gene: TRBV7-3; abundance: -; CDR3aa: CASSLRQGGTGELFF; CDR3nt: TGTGCCAGCAGCTTAAGGCAGGGTGGCACCGGGGAGCTGTTTTTT
d_gene: TRBD1; j_gene: TRBJ2-5; v_gene: TRBV7-9; abundance: -; CDR3aa: CASSYRGGSETQYF; CDR3nt: TGTGCCAGCAGCTACAGAGGGGGCAGCGAGACCCAGTACTTC
d_gene: -; j_gene: TRBJ1-1; v_gene: TRBV25-1; abundance: -; CDR3aa: CASSEYPRGSKAFF; CDR3nt: TGTGCCAGCAGTGAATATCCGCGGGGGAGTAAAGCTTTCTTT
d_gene: TRBD2; j_gene: TRBJ2-3; v_gene: TRBV4-1; abundance: -; CDR3aa: CASSPLAGGTDTQYF; CDR3nt: TGCGCCAGCAGCCCACTAGCGGGGGGGACAGATACGCAGTATTTT